These 6 T cell receptor beta chains were all obtained from the same sample, sequenced in a study of cytomegalovirus exposure and HLA in healthy donors. The PCR had 60 Vbeta and 13 Jbeta primers. The method was immunoSEQ multiplex PCR; TCRdb's version includes in-frame clones alone and lacks a portion of them. The data contain about 180,000 clones, roughly 85% of them singletons. Input material: PBMCs. The receptors originated from a woman between 40 and 50 years old in good health and CMV-seronegative.

This clone was seen a few times. The CDR3 region is CASSQEGQRSSYNEQFF. The CDR3 DNA is TGCGCCAGCAGCCAAGAGGGACAGCGAAGCTCCTACAATGAGCAGTTCTTC. This rearrangement joins TRBV4-1 to TRBJ2-1; 7 bases line up with TRBD1. This CDR3 is 17 amino acids long. Germline V CDR1 and CDR2: MGHRA, YSYEKL. V lost 0 bases, J lost 0 bases, and 5 bases stayed unmatched.

The chain has TRBV5-6 and TRBJ1-2, with D perhaps TRBD1 (5 bases). This CDR3 contains 13 residues. The V end lost 4 bases, the J end lost 6 bases, and 13 bases lay between the germline ends. Germline assignment: CDR1 SGHDT and CDR2 YYEEEE. CDR3 sequence reads: CASSLGALNGYTF. DNA of the CDR3: TGTGCCAGCAGCCTAGGGGCGTTAAATGGCTACACCTTC.

V is TRBV6-5 and J is TRBJ2-7; the D is unclear. Per the germline V gene, CDR1 is MNHEY and CDR2 is SVGAGI. CDR3 length equals 13 residues. Trimming shortened V by 1 base and J by 3 bases, and 7 bases separated the two germline ends. The DNA of the CDR3 is TGTGCCAGCAGTTACTTATCGGGCTACGAGCAGTACTTC. Protein sequence: CASSYLSGYEQYF.

V and J are TRBV5-1 and TRBJ1-1, with 8 nucleotides matching TRBD1. CDR1 and CDR2 from the germline V gene are SGHRS and YFSETQ. Trimming at V came to 4 bases and at J to 1 base, leaving 9 bases not matched to a gene. The CDR3 loop spans 16 amino acids. The CDR3 sequence is CASSPRTGMENTEAFF. DNA of the CDR3: TGCGCCAGCAGCCCCCGGACAGGGATGGAGAACACTGAAGCTTTCTTT.

The V and J genes are TRBV13 and TRBJ1-1; D is uncertain. This CDR3 has 11 residues. CDR1 and CDR2 from the germline V gene are PRHDT and FYEKMQ (reference sequence). V shed 4 bases and J shed 3 bases, with 3 bases lying between them. CDR3 DNA sequence: TGTGCCAGCAGCTCCGACACTGAAGCTTTCTTT. Translation gives CASSSDTEAFF.

Remarks on this clone: Mismatch with germline at one junction end may stem from a read error. The chain joins TRBV7-7 to TRBJ2-5; TRBD2 matches 10 bases. Germline-derived CDR1 and CDR2 are SSHAT and FNYEAQ (reference sequence). The CDR3 length is 17 residues. The CDR3 is CASSSGTSAVPQETQYF. CDR3 DNA: TGTGCTAGCAGCTCGGGGACTAGCGCCGTCCCCCAAGAGACCCAGTACTTC.